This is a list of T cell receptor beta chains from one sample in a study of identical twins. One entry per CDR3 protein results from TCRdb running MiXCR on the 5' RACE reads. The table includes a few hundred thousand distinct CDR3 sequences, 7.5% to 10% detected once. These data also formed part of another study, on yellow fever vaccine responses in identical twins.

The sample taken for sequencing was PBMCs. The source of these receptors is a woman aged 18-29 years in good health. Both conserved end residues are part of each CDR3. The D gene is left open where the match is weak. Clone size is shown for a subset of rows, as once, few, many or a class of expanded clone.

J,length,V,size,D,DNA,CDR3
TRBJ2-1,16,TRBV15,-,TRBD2,TGTGCCACCAGCCTTACGAGGCGGGGGGGCCCCAATGAGCAGTTCTTC,CATSLTRRGGPNEQFF
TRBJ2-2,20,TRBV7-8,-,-,TGTGCCAGCAGCTTATCTGGGCGACGAGGGGCTATCGCGAACACCGGGGAGCTGTTTTTT,CASSLSGRRGAIANTGELFF
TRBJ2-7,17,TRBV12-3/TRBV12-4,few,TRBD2,TGTGCCAGCAGTACGGGACTAGCGGGAGATAGGGCCTACGAGCAGTACTTC,CASSTGLAGDRAYEQYF
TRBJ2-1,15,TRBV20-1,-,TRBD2,TGCAGTGCTAGAGTCTTAGCGGGGGGGCCTGGTGAGCAGTTCTTC,CSARVLAGGPGEQFF
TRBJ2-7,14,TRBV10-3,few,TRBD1,TGTGCCACGTTTCCGGGACAGGGGGCTGTCGAGCAGTACTTC,CATFPGQGAVEQYF
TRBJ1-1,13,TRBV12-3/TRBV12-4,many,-,TGTGCCAGCAGCTTAGCGGTGAACACTGAAGCTTTCTTT,CASSLAVNTEAFF
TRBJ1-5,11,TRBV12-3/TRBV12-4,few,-,TGTGCGGCAGGGAAAGGGCAGCCCCAGCATTTT,CAAGKGQPQHF
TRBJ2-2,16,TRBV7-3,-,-,TGTGCCAGCAGCTTATATGGGACCTCGAACACCGGGGAGCTGTTTTTT,CASSLYGTSNTGELFF
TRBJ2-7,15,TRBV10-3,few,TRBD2,TGTGCCATCAGGAGGACTAGCGGGAGCTCCTACGAGCAGTACTTC,CAIRRTSGSSYEQYF
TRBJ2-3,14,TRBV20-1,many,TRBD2,TGCAGTGCTAGAGGGCTAGCGGGGCCAGATACGCAGTATTTT,CSARGLAGPDTQYF
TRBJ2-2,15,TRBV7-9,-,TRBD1,TGTGCCAGCAGCCCTGGGACAGGGACCACCGGGGAGCTGTTTTTT,CASSPGTGTTGELFF
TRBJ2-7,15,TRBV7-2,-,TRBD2,TGTGCCAGCAGCTTAGCTAGCGGGAGTGTAAACGAGCAGTACTTC,CASSLASGSVNEQYF
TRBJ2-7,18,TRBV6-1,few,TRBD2,TGTGCCAGCAGGATTAGCGGGAGAGGGCCGATCGACCTATCCGAGCAGTACTTC,CASRISGRGPIDLSEQYF
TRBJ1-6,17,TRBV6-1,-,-,TGTGCCAGCAGCCCTGGGACCGAAAGCTCCTATAATTCACCCCTCCACTTT,CASSPGTESSYNSPLHF
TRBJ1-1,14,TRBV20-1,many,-,TGCAGTGCTAGAGACAGGGGAAGGATACTGGGAGCTTTCTTT,CSARDRGRILGAFF
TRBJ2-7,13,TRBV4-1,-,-,TGCGCCAGCAGCCTTGGGCCCAACTACGAGCAGTACTTC,CASSLGPNYEQYF
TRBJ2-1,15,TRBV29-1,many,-,TGCAGCGTTGAAGTAAACAGGACGTTAAACAATGAGCAGTTCTTC,CSVEVNRTLNNEQFF